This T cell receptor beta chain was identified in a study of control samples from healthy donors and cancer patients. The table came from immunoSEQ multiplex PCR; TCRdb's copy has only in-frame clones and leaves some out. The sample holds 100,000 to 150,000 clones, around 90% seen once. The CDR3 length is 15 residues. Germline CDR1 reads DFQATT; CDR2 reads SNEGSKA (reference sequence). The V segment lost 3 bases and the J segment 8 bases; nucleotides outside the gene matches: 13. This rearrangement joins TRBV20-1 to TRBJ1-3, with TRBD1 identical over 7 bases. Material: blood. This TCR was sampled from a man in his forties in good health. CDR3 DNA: TGCAGTGCTAGTGACCGGGACAGTTCCTGGCACACCATATATTTT. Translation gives CSASDRDSSWHTIYF.